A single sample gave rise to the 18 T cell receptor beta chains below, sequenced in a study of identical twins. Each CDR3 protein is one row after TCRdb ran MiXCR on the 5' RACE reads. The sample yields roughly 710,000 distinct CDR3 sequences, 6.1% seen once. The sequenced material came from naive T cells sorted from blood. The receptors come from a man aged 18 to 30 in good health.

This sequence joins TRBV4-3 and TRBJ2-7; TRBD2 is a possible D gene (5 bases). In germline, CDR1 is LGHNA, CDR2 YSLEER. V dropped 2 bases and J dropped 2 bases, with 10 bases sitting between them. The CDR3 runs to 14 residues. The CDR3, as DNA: TGCGCCAGCAGCCAATTTGGAGGAACCTACGAGCAGTACTTC. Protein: CASSQFGGTYEQYF.

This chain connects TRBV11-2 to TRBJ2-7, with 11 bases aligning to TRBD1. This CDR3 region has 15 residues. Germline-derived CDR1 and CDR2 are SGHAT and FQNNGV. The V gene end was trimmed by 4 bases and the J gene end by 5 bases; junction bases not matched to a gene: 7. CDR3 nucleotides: TGTGCCAGCAGCTCCTCGGACAGGGGGCCCCACGAGCAGTACTTC. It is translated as CASSSSDRGPHEQYF.

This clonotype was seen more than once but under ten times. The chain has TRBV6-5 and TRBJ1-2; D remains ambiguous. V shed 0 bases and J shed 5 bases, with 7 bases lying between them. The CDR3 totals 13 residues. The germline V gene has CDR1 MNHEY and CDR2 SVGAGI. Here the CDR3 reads CASSYSRPYGYTF. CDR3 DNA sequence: TGTGCCAGCAGTTACTCCAGGCCGTATGGCTACACCTTC.

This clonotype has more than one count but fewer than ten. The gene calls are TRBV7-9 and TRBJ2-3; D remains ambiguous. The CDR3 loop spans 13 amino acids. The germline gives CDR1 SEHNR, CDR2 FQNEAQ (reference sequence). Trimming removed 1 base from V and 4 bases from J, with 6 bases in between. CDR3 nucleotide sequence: TGTGCCAGCAGCTTAGTCTCCCCAGATACGCAGTATTTT. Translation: CASSLVSPDTQYF. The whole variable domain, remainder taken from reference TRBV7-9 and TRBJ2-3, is DTGVSQNPRHKITKRGQNVTFRCDPISEHNRLYWYRQTLGQGPEFLTYFQNEAQLEKSRLLSDRFSAERPKGSFSTLEIQRTEQGDSAMYLCASSLVSPDTQYFGPGTRLTVL.

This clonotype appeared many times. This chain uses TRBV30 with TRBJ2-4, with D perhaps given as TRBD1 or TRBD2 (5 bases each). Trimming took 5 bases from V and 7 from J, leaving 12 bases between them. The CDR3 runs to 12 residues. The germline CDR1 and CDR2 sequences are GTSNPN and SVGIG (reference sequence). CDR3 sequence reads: CAWLGTANIQYF. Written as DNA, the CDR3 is TGTGCCTGGCTGGGGACGGCTAACATTCAGTACTTC.

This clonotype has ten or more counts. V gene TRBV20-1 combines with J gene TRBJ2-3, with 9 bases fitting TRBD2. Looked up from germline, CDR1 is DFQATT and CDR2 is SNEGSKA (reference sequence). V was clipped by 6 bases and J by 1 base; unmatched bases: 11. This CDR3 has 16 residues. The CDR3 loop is CSATGATSGGTDTQYF. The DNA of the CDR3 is TGCAGTGCCACAGGTGCGACTAGCGGAGGCACAGATACGCAGTATTTT.

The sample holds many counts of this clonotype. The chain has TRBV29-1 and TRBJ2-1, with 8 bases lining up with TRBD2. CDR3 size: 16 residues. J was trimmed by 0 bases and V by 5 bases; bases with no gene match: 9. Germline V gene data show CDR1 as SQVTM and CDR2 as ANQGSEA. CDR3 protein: CSVSGRMEGSYNEQFF. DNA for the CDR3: TGCAGCGTTAGCGGGAGAATGGAGGGCTCCTACAATGAGCAGTTCTTC.

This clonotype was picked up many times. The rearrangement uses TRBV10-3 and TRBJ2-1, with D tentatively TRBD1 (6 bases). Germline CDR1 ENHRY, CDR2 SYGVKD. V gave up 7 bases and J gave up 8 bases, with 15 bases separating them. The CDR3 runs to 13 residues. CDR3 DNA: TGTGCCATCATGACAGGCGTGTACGATGAGCAGTTCTTC. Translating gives CAIMTGVYDEQFF.

The CDR3 reads CASSRTLSTGELFF. The CDR3, as DNA: TGTGCCAGCAGTCGGACCCTAAGCACCGGGGAGCTGTTTTTT. The chain has TRBV6-1 and TRBJ2-2, with unresolved D. Trimming left V 5 bases short and J 4 bases short, with 11 bases between. Germline V gene sequence: CDR1 MNHNS, CDR2 SASEGT. The CDR3 is made up of 14 amino acids.

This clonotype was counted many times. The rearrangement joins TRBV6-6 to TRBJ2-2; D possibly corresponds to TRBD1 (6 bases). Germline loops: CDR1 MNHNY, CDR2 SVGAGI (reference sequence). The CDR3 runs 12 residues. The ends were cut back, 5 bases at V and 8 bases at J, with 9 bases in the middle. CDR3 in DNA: TGTGCCAGCAGTAAGACAGGAGGGGAGCTGTTTTTT. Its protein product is CASSKTGGELFF.

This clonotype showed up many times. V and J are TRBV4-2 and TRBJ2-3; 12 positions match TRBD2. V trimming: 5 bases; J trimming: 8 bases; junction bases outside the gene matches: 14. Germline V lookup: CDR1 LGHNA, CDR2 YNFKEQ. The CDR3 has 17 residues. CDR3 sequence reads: CASSSGLAGSGAGTQYF. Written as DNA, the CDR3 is TGTGCCAGCAGCTCTGGACTAGCGGGGAGCGGGGCGGGTACGCAGTATTTT.

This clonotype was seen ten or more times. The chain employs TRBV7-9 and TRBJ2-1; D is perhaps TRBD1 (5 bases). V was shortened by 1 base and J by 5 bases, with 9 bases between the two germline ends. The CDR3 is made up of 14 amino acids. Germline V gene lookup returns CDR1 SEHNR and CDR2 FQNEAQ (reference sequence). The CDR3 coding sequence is TGTGCCAGCAGCTTAGAAGGGGAAGACAATGAGCAGTTCTTC. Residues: CASSLEGEDNEQFF.

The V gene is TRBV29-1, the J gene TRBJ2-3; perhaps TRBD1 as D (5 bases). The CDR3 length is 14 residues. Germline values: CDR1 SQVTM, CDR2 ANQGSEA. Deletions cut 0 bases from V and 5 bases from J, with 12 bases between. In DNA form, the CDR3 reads TGCAGCGTTGAAGATTATTCAGGGATAGATACGCAGTATTTT. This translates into CSVEDYSGIDTQYF.

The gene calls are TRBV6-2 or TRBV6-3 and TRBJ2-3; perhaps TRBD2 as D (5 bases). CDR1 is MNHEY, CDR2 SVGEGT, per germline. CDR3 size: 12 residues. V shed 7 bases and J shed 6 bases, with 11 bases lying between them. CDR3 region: CASTDRGDTQYF. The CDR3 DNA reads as TGTGCCAGCACCGATCGAGGGGATACGCAGTATTTT.

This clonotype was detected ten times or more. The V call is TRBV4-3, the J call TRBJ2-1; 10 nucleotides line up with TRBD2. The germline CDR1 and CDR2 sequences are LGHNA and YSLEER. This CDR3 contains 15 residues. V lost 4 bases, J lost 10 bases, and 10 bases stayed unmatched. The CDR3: CASSRRLAGSTEQFF. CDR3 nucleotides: TGCGCCAGCAGCCGCAGACTAGCGGGCAGCACGGAGCAGTTCTTC.

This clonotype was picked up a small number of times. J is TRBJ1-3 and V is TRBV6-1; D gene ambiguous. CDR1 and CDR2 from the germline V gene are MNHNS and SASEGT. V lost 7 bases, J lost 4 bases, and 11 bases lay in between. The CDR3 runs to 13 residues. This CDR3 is CASTPKDGNTIYF. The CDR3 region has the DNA TGTGCCAGCACCCCTAAAGACGGAAACACCATATATTTT.

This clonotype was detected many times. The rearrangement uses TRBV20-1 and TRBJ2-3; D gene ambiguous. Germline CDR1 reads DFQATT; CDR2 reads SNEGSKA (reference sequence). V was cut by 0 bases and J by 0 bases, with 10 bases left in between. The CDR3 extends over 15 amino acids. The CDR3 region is CSARDLRASTDTQYF. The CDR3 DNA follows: TGCAGTGCTAGAGATTTACGGGCTAGCACAGATACGCAGTATTTT.

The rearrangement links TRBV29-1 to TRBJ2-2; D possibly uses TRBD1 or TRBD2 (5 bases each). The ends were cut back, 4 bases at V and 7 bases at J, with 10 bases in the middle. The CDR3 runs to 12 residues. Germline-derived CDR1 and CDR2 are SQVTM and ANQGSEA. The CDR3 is CSVGGSFGELFF. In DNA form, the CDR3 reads TGCAGCGTTGGGGGGTCCTTCGGGGAGCTGTTTTTT.